Sequencing of this T cell receptor beta chain was carried out in a study of blood T cell repertoires in COVID-19 (TCRdb year 2020). About the study as a whole: Samples from collaborators originated in the United States, Italy and Spain and spanned both the acute and convalescent phases of COVID-19. The material from the prospective study consisted of cDNA or gDNA derived from T cells, B-cell-depleted T cells, or PBMCs. Subjects who had been exposed to COVID-19, were actively infected with it, or had recovered from it provided the deeply sampled blood TCRbeta repertoires that made up the dataset. The repertoires were released in a freely available public database intended as a resource for research on the immune response to SARS-CoV-2. The samples were drawn from the first 160 participants of the ongoing ImmuneRACE study and from 1,200 or so subjects provided by 6 global collaborators. A de-identified subject ID, COVID-19 status, age in years and sex were almost always included in the sample metadata. Where available, HLA class I and class II types were obtained from metadata supplied by the sample provider rather than from assay-based typing. Here is what the overall study found, with its caveats: The amount of clinical and demographic metadata varied by source and participant and was provided uncurated.

CDR1 and CDR2, looked up from the germline V gene, are SGHVS and FQNEAQ. Reading from cysteine to phenylalanine, the CDR3 counts 14 amino acids. Only CDR3 DNA is held: 42 bases, read in frame from base 1. Trimming costs V 0 bases and J 4 bases, and their ends lie 9 bases apart. With regard to this clone: What antigen it recognizes has not been identified. The input lacks base qualities; no much larger clone sits a single base away.

Another Seattle source contributed samples from volunteer blood donors who had recovered from COVID-19. Whole blood was collected in K2EDTA tubes by collaborating institutions according to the institutions' own protocols. For TCRbeta analysis, collaborator samples were shipped as frozen whole blood, as isolated PBMCs, or as DNA extracted from either sample type. TCRbeta CDR3 regions were amplified from genomic DNA using the immunoSEQ Assay, a bias-controlled multiplex PCR. In the original analysis: Nucleated cell counts per sample were estimated from amplification of reference gene primers within the assay. Sequence reads were collapsed and filtered to measure the absolute abundance of every unique TCRbeta CDR3 rearrangement. For each sample, productive Simpson clonality was calculated as the square root of Simpson's diversity index over productive rearrangements. What TCRdb holds here is the immuneACCESS table cut down to in-frame rearrangements. Part of the clones is not present; checked against another copy, under half of the missing clones reflect an unresolved V gene, and the others are unexplained. That table gives V, J and clone size, and the DNA gave D and trimming. In this sample the table shows fewer than 200,000 clones, about 85% of which occur a single time. The ten largest account for approximately 1.3% of the sample.

Recombination linked TRBV7-8 to TRBJ1-2; the D gene cannot be named for sure. The source material was peripheral blood. This receptor was taken from a man aged 55-75 years who had recovered from COVID-19. This receptor carries the CDR3 CASSLATAGYGYTF. The DNA sequence is given as TGTGCCAGCAGCTTAGCGACGGCAGGCTATGGCTACACCTTC.